The next 24 T cell receptor beta chains were all read from a single sample in a study of radiation and T cells in renal cell carcinoma. Specified time point: blood 4 weeks post-SBRT, at nephrectomy. The treatment: 15 Gy SBRT to primary tumor, nephrectomy 4 weeks later. TCRdb's table, derived via immunoSEQ multiplex PCR, lists solely in-frame clones and lacks some. Seen here are around 64,000 clones, roughly 80% observed once, and the top ten hold less than 8%. The input for sequencing was blood, taken from a patient whose treatment included radiotherapy and nephrectomy. These TCRs come from a man in his fifties or sixties with renal cell carcinoma.

This clone was recorded only once. This rearrangement joins TRBV11-3 to TRBJ2-2; the match to TRBD2 covers 9 bases. After removal of 8 bases from V and 7 bases from J, the junction contained 11 bases not matched to a gene. The CDR3 spans 15 residues. Germline V gene data show CDR1 as SGHNT and CDR2 as YENEEA. CDR3 nucleotide sequence: TGTGCCAGCGGTACCGGGACTAGCTACGGCGGGGAGCTGTTTTTT. As protein: CASGTGTSYGGELFF.

The chain couples TRBV19 to TRBJ1-5; 7 bases line up with TRBD1. Losses at the gene ends were 4 bases for V and 3 bases for J; bases not matched to a gene: 9. Germline CDR1 reads LNHDA; CDR2 reads SQIVND (reference sequence). The CDR3 runs to 16 residues. The CDR3 region has the DNA TGTGCCAGTAGTACCCGGCAGGGGGTCGTCAATCAGCCCCAGCATTTT. Translation gives CASSTRQGVVNQPQHF.

The chain uses TRBV7-9 and TRBJ1-1; no firm D call. CDR1 is SEHNR and CDR2 is FQNEAQ in the germline V gene (reference sequence). The CDR3 sequence is 14 residues long. The V and J ends lost 2 bases and 3 bases respectively, with 10 bases between them. The chain's CDR3 is CASSLMGSDTEAFF. DNA for the CDR3: TGTGCCAGCAGCTTAATGGGGTCGGACACTGAAGCTTTCTTT.

J is TRBJ1-1 and V is TRBV12-5; weak D call: TRBD1 (5 bases). The CDR3 is made up of 17 amino acids. Germline CDR1 LGHNT, CDR2 FRNRAP. V gave up 7 bases and J gave up 2 bases, with 23 bases separating them. The CDR3 is CASAYRRGFVENTEAFF. CDR3 DNA sequence: TGTGCTAGTGCCTATAGAAGGGGTTTCGTGGAAAACACTGAAGCTTTCTTT.

V usage is TRBV18 and J usage is TRBJ1-2, with a tentative D call TRBD1 (6 bases). Germline V lookup: CDR1 KGHSH, CDR2 LQKENI. CDR3 length equals 15 residues. V dropped 3 bases and J dropped 4 bases, with 15 bases sitting between them. The CDR3 DNA reads TGTGCCAGCTCACCTCCACCCATACAGGGCTATGGCTACACCTTC. Translated, it gives CASSPPPIQGYGYTF.

This clone was recorded once. The chain recombines TRBV18 with TRBJ2-1; perhaps TRBD1 as D (6 bases). Looked up from germline, CDR1 is KGHSH and CDR2 is LQKENI. The V end was cut by 3 bases, the J end by 9 bases, with 9 bases between. CDR3 length: 12 residues. In DNA, the CDR3 is TGTGCCAGCTCACCCCAGGGGAGTGAGCAGTTCTTC. It encodes CASSPQGSEQFF.

V is TRBV21-1 and J is TRBJ2-7. TRBV21-1 counts as a pseudogene. This CDR3 has 12 residues. For the CDR3, the DNA is TGTGCCAGCAAAAACGATACCTACGAGCAGTACTTC. Translating gives CASKNDTYEQYF.

This chain links TRBV11-2 with TRBJ2-3, with D possibly TRBD1 on 6 matching bases. The germline V gene has CDR1 SGHAT and CDR2 FQNNGV. The CDR3 sequence is 15 residues long. V was cut by 3 bases and J by 0 bases, with 10 bases left in between. CDR3 loop: CASSFAGVSTDTQYF. CDR3 coding DNA: TGTGCCAGCAGCTTTGCAGGGGTAAGCACAGATACGCAGTATTTT.

The chain employs TRBV6-1 and TRBJ2-1, with 10 nucleotides matching TRBD2. Trimming removed 7 bases from V and 10 bases from J; junction bases left unmatched: 13. The CDR3 loop spans 15 amino acids. CDR1 is MNHNS and CDR2 is SASEGT in the germline V gene. This chain's CDR3 is CASNVKAGGPWEQFF. The CDR3 region has the DNA TGTGCCAGCAATGTAAAAGCGGGGGGGCCATGGGAGCAGTTCTTC.

This clone appeared once. The chain couples TRBV2 to TRBJ2-2; the D gene is possibly TRBD2 (5 bases). The germline CDR1 and CDR2 sequences are SNHLY and FYNNEI. This CDR3 has 15 amino acids. The CDR3 is CATSSATTNTGELFF. The CDR3 DNA is TGTGCAACTAGTTCGGCGACAACGAACACCGGGGAGCTGTTTTTT.

V is TRBV5-1 and J is TRBJ2-2; either TRBD1 or TRBD2 may fit D (5 bases each). Trimming left V 2 bases short and J 6 bases short, with 14 bases between. Germline V lookup: CDR1 SGHRS, CDR2 YFSETQ. CDR3 length: 15 residues. CDR3 residues: CASSLGTQAPGELFF. CDR3 sequence (DNA): TGCGCCAGCAGCTTAGGGACCCAAGCCCCCGGGGAGCTGTTTTTT.

The chain carries TRBV9 and TRBJ1-4, with D possibly matching TRBD1 (6 bases). Germline CDR1 is SGDLS and CDR2 is YYNGEE. The CDR3 runs to 15 residues. Trimming pared 0 bases from V and 8 bases from J, leaving 14 bases between. The chain's CDR3 is CASSVGGGIGEKLFF. The CDR3 region has the DNA TGTGCCAGCAGCGTAGGAGGGGGGATTGGGGAAAAACTGTTTTTT.

The chain carries TRBV27 and TRBJ2-3; no clear D gene. The V and J ends lost 0 bases and 2 bases respectively, with 6 bases between them. In germline, CDR1 is MNHEY, CDR2 SMNVEV (reference sequence). The length of the CDR3 is 14 residues. CDR3 protein: CASSLSAVTDTQYF. The CDR3 nucleotides are TGTGCCAGCAGTTTATCTGCAGTCACAGATACGCAGTATTTT.

The chain uses TRBV6-6 and TRBJ1-3; D remains ambiguous. Germline V gene data show CDR1 as MNHNY and CDR2 as SVGAGI (reference sequence). V lost 4 bases, J lost 0 bases, and 10 bases lay in between. This CDR3 spans 15 amino acids. CDR3 protein: CASSFRGDSGNTIYF. As DNA, the CDR3 is TGTGCCAGCAGTTTCCGTGGTGACTCTGGAAACACCATATATTTT.

Of note for this clone: At one of its ends the junction is not consistent with the germline gene, which may arise from a read error. The V call is TRBV6-5, the J call TRBJ2-7; D is possibly TRBD1 or TRBD2 (6 bases each). The CDR3 is made up of 14 amino acids. CDR1 MNHEY and CDR2 SVGAGI come from the germline V gene. CDR3 sequence reads: CASSEEGGSNEQYF. The CDR3 nucleotides read TGTGCCAGCTCCGAGGAGGGGGGCTCCAACGAGCAGTACTTC.

This sequence joins TRBV19 and TRBJ2-5; D may be TRBD1 (6 bases). Trimming removed 4 bases at V and 4 bases at J, with 13 bases between. The CDR3 is 14 amino acids. CDR1 and CDR2 (germline): LNHDA, SQIVND (reference sequence). The CDR3 nucleotides are TGTGCCAGTAGTAGGACCAGGGGATCAGAGACCCAGTACTTC. Translation: CASSRTRGSETQYF.

The chain joins TRBV13 to TRBJ2-5; D is possibly TRBD2 (6 bases). This CDR3 is 15 amino acids long. CDR1 is PRHDT and CDR2 is FYEKMQ in the germline V gene (reference sequence). V was shortened by 5 bases and J by 5 bases, with 18 bases between the two germline ends. CDR3 residues: CASSPRTREAETQYF. CDR3 DNA: TGTGCCAGCAGCCCCCGGACAAGGGAGGCCGAGACCCAGTACTTC.

V and J are TRBV27 and TRBJ2-5; D possibly corresponds to TRBD1 (6 bases). V was clipped by 6 bases and J by 4 bases, with 15 bases between them. The CDR3 loop spans 14 amino acids. The V gene's germline CDR1 is MNHEY and CDR2 SMNVEV (reference sequence). The CDR3 DNA reads as TGTGCCAGCAGCCGAACAGGGAACCCAGAGACCCAGTACTTC. It encodes CASSRTGNPETQYF.

This chain uses TRBV30 with TRBJ2-7; TRBD1 matches at 7 bases. The CDR3 has 13 residues. The germline gives CDR1 GTSNPN, CDR2 SVGIG (reference sequence). The trim removed 2 bases at V and 7 bases at J, leaving 8 bases unmatched. This chain's CDR3 is CAWSISAQGEQYF. CDR3 sequence (DNA): TGTGCCTGGAGTATATCGGCACAGGGGGAGCAGTACTTC.

This chain's CDR3 is CASSIDKTDQPQHF. The CDR3 nucleotides read TGTGCCAGTAGTATAGATAAAACAGATCAGCCCCAGCATTTT. The rearrangement joins TRBV19 to TRBJ1-5; D not resolved. CDR1 is LNHDA, CDR2 SQIVND, per germline (reference sequence). The CDR3 runs to 14 residues. Trimming pared 0 bases from V and 5 bases from J, leaving 8 bases between.

The J gene is TRBJ1-4, the V gene TRBV4-2; D unclear. V gave up 1 base and J gave up 7 bases, with 19 bases separating them. This CDR3 has 17 amino acids. Germline-derived CDR1 and CDR2 are LGHNA and YNFKEQ. This CDR3 reads CASSQVPLGPRPEKLFF. CDR3 nucleotides: TGTGCCAGCAGCCAAGTTCCGTTAGGGCCAAGGCCTGAAAAACTGTTTTTT.

This chain connects TRBV5-1 to TRBJ1-3; D gene uncertain. The CDR3 totals 15 residues. The V end lost 4 bases, the J end lost 0 bases, and 11 bases lay between the germline ends. Germline loops: CDR1 SGHRS, CDR2 YFSETQ. In DNA form, the CDR3 reads TGCGCCAGCAGCCATGGAGACGTCTCTGGAAACACCATATATTTT. Translation: CASSHGDVSGNTIYF.

V and J are TRBV7-8 and TRBJ2-5; tentatively, D is TRBD2 (5 bases). Germline lookup yields CDR1 SGHVS and CDR2 FQNEAQ. Trimming cost V 1 base and J 4 bases, with 10 bases left between them. The CDR3 has 14 residues. CDR3 loop: CASSLGPGRETQYF. The CDR3 DNA sequence: TGTGCCAGCAGCTTAGGTCCGGGGAGAGAGACCCAGTACTTC.

This clone was detected once. J is TRBJ2-1 and V is TRBV7-2; D ambiguous. Germline V gives CDR1 SGHTA, CDR2 FQGNSA. CDR3 size: 11 residues. Trimming cost V 4 bases and J 6 bases, with 4 bases left between them. In DNA form, the CDR3 reads TGTGCCAGCAGCTATACCAATGAGCAGTTCTTC. Amino acids: CASSYTNEQFF.